This T cell receptor beta chain was observed in a study of T cell responses to AZD1222 COVID-19 vaccine. General study points: Repertoire sampling was restricted to post-peak T cell response timepoints.

This clone was observed a handful of times. Its antigen is undetermined. Generated by immunoSEQ multiplex PCR, the TCRdb table keeps only in-frame clones and is missing some. The sample comprises about 130,000 clones, 80% to 90% of which are singletons, and 1.5% to 2% rests with the top ten. CDR1 is SGHTA, CDR2 FQGNSA, per germline. The CDR3 is 16 amino acids. The V and J ends lost 0 bases and 0 bases respectively, with 11 bases between them. The source material was peripheral blood, sampled on day 0 of AZD1222 vaccination. The clonotype originates from an adult in good health. The gene calls are TRBV7-2 and TRBJ1-1; D possibly corresponds to TRBD1 (6 bases). The CDR3 spells CASSLAPTGMNTEAFF. The DNA of the CDR3 is TGTGCCAGCAGCTTAGCTCCGACAGGAATGAACACTGAAGCTTTCTTT.